A selection of T cell receptor beta chains follows, all from one sample in a study of T cell responses to AZD1222 COVID-19 vaccine. Sequencing was performed with immunoSEQ multiplex PCR; in TCRdb, only in-frame clones are kept and a portion is missing. The sample holds approximately 160,000 clones, just under 95% seen once. The sequenced sample was peripheral blood, obtained on day 0 of AZD1222 vaccination. These TCRs come from an adult in good health. Both conserved end residues are part of each CDR3. The order of the fields is J gene, V gene, D gene, clone size, CDR3 DNA, CDR3 protein. The D gene is left open where the match is weak. Clone size, where shown, is once, few, many, or a class for clones that have expanded.

J: TRBJ1-1
V: TRBV5-1
D: TRBD1
size: -
DNA: TGCGCCAGCAGCTTCAAGGGGGCGCGAAACACTGAAGCTTTCTTT
CDR3: CASSFKGARNTEAFF

J: TRBJ2-1
V: TRBV18
D: -
size: -
DNA: TGTGCCAGCTCCCCCCAGGATGGTGAGCAGTTCTTC
CDR3: CASSPQDGEQFF

J: TRBJ1-2
V: TRBV19
D: TRBD1
size: -
DNA: TGTGCCAGTAGTATAAGGGGACAGGGAAAGTATGGCTACACCTTC
CDR3: CASSIRGQGKYGYTF

J: TRBJ2-5
V: TRBV7-9
D: TRBD1
size: few
DNA: TGTGCCAGCAGCCAGGGACAGGGAGTGGAGGAGACCCAGTACTTC
CDR3: CASSQGQGVEETQYF

J: TRBJ1-1
V: TRBV6-5
D: -
size: -
DNA: TGTGCCAGCACCTATATCTTGGGATCCACTGAAGCTTTCTTT
CDR3: CASTYILGSTEAFF

J: TRBJ1-5
V: TRBV19
D: -
size: few
DNA: TGTGCCAGTAGTATGACAGTTGGGAACACTCAGCCCCAGCATTTT
CDR3: CASSMTVGNTQPQHF

J: TRBJ2-7
V: TRBV6-5
D: -
size: -
DNA: TGTGCCAGCTCCAAGGGGATGAGTACCTACGAGCAGTATTTC
CDR3: CASSKGMSTYEQYF

J: TRBJ1-2
V: TRBV2
D: -
size: -
DNA: TGTGCCAGCAGTGCCCTATTCGGTAACTATGGCTACACCTTC
CDR3: CASSALFGNYGYTF

J: TRBJ1-2
V: TRBV13
D: TRBD1
size: -
DNA: TGTGCCAGCAGCTCACGGGACAGGGACCGCGGGATCTATGGCTACACCTTC
CDR3: CASSSRDRDRGIYGYTF

J: TRBJ1-2
V: TRBV27
D: -
size: once
DNA: TGTGCCAGCAGCCGAGGGACACCCAGGGTTGGGTATGGCTACACCTTC
CDR3: CASSRGTPRVGYGYTF

J: TRBJ2-1
V: TRBV18
D: TRBD1
size: -
DNA: TGTGCCAGCTCACCTATCGACAGGGGGACCACCAATGAGCAGTTCTTC
CDR3: CASSPIDRGTTNEQFF

J: TRBJ2-1
V: TRBV7-2
D: -
size: -
DNA: TGTGCCAGCAGCTTCGATGGCTACAATGAGCAGTTCTTC
CDR3: CASSFDGYNEQFF

J: TRBJ2-1
V: TRBV27
D: -
size: -
DNA: TGTGCCAGCAGTAACGGACAGAACCTAGAGCAGTTCTTC
CDR3: CASSNGQNLEQFF

J: TRBJ2-1
V: TRBV5-1
D: -
size: -
DNA: TGCGCCAGCAGCGGCCCGTCGTTGGACAACCACAATGAGCAGTTCTTC
CDR3: CASSGPSLDNHNEQFF

J: TRBJ1-5
V: TRBV7-2
D: -
size: -
DNA: TGTGCCAGCAGCCTAGGGGTGCGGCAGCCCCAGCATTTT
CDR3: CASSLGVRQPQHF

J: TRBJ2-5
V: TRBV30
D: -
size: -
DNA: TGTGCCTGGAGTGTATCCAGGGTGGGGGAGACCCAGTACTTC
CDR3: CAWSVSRVGETQYF

J: TRBJ2-1
V: TRBV19
D: TRBD1
size: -
DNA: TGTGCCAGTAGTATAGATTCAGCCGGACAGGGGCGCAATGAGCAGTTCTTC
CDR3: CASSIDSAGQGRNEQFF

J: TRBJ1-5
V: TRBV19
D: TRBD1
size: -
DNA: TGTGCCACCTGGGACAGGGAGGGACAGCCCCAGCATTTT
CDR3: CATWDREGQPQHF

J: TRBJ2-2
V: TRBV3-1/TRBV3-2
D: TRBD1
size: -
DNA: TGTGCCAGCAGCCAAGAACGGGACAGGGGGCCGGTCGGGGAGCTGTTTTTT
CDR3: CASSQERDRGPVGELFF

J: TRBJ1-2
V: TRBV7-9
D: -
size: -
DNA: TGTGCCAGCAGCTTTGGAGGGGATGGCTACACCTTC
CDR3: CASSFGGDGYTF

J: TRBJ1-2
V: TRBV9
D: -
size: -
DNA: TGTGCCAGCAGCGAAGGGGAAAACAGCTTCTATGGCTACACCTTC
CDR3: CASSEGENSFYGYTF

J: TRBJ1-1
V: TRBV5-1
D: -
size: -
DNA: TGCGCCAGCAGCCCCGGTGGCGGTGAAGCTTTCTTT
CDR3: CASSPGGGEAFF